Listed below are T cell receptor beta chains from one sample, sequenced in a study of early T cells in non-severe SARS-CoV-2 infection. TCRdb reprocessed the 5' RACE reads via MiXCR and lists one record per CDR3 protein. Counted here are fewer than 65,000 distinct CDR3 sequences, approximately 9% occurring once; the ten biggest clones make up roughly 1.2%. The sequenced material came from whole blood. These receptors came from an adult who was a healthcare worker with PCR-confirmed SARS-CoV-2 infection or an uninfected control (not recorded which). Both conserved end residues are part of each CDR3. The D gene is left open where the match is weak. Some rows have no size entry. The others give once, few or many, or a class for an expanded clone.

TRBV6-1	.	TRBJ1-6	few	CASSEALRQNSPLHF	TGTGCCAGCAGTGAAGCGCTTCGGCAGAATTCACCCCTCCACTTT
TRBV2	.	TRBJ2-2	.	CASSNIGSAGELFF	TGTGCCAGCAGTAACATCGGATCCGCCGGGGAGCTGTTTTTT
TRBV20-1	TRBD2	TRBJ2-1	many	CSQPGLTNEQFF	TGCAGTCAACCGGGACTAACCAATGAGCAGTTCTTC
TRBV7-3	.	TRBJ1-5	.	CASSQVIQPQHF	TGTGCCAGCAGCCAAGTCATTCAGCCCCAGCATTTT
TRBV15	.	TRBJ2-3	.	CATSTGTTDTQYF	TGTGCCACCAGCACAGGGACCACAGATACGCAGTATTTT
TRBV6-5	TRBD2	TRBJ2-1	many	CAAGDNEQFF	TGTGCGGCGGGGGACAATGAGCAGTTCTTC
TRBV20-1	.	TRBJ2-2	.	CSAKRRGLYTGELFF	TGCAGTGCCAAGAGGCGGGGGCTTTACACCGGGGAGCTGTTTTTT
TRBV7-2	TRBD2	TRBJ2-3	few	CASSWTSGGTDTQYF	TGTGCCAGCAGCTGGACTAGCGGGGGTACAGATACGCAGTATTTT
TRBV11-2	.	TRBJ2-2	few	CASSSHRQAGTGELFF	TGTGCCAGCAGCAGCCACCGACAGGCCGGCACCGGGGAGCTGTTTTTT
TRBV30	.	TRBJ1-4	.	CAWGVNRKLFF	TGTGCCTGGGGGGTCAACAGAAAACTGTTTTTT
TRBV20-1	.	TRBJ1-4	.	CSASRRFNEKLFF	TGCAGTGCTAGTCGGCGGTTTAATGAAAAACTGTTTTTT
TRBV30	.	TRBJ2-5	.	CAWSVGGETQYF	TGTGCCTGGAGTGTAGGGGGTGAGACCCAGTACTTC
TRBV3-1	TRBD1	TRBJ1-1	few	CASSLGQGGPEAFF	TGTGCCAGCAGCTTGGGACAGGGGGGTCCTGAAGCTTTCTTT
TRBV7-3	.	TRBJ2-3	.	CASSPHKRDFGDTQYF	TGTGCCAGCAGCCCTCACAAGAGGGACTTCGGCGATACGCAGTATTTT
TRBV28	.	TRBJ1-1	many	CASSSRIRPGTEAFF	TGTGCCAGCAGTTCTCGGATCCGACCGGGCACTGAAGCTTTCTTT
TRBV6-2/TRBV6-3	.	TRBJ2-2	.	CASSYEDTGELFF	TGTGCCAGCAGTTACGAGGACACCGGGGAGCTGTTTTTT
TRBV19	TRBD2	TRBJ2-3	.	CASSPGLQSTDTQYF	TGTGCCAGTAGTCCGGGACTACAGAGCACAGATACGCAGTATTTT
TRBV7-2	.	TRBJ2-3	.	CASSLGATIDPTQYF	TGTGCCAGCAGCCTGGGGGCTACAATCGACCCTACGCAGTATTTT
TRBV20-1	TRBD1	TRBJ1-1	many	CSARVGTGAGGTEAFF	TGCAGTGCTAGAGTTGGGACAGGGGCCGGAGGTACTGAAGCTTTCTTT
TRBV24-1	TRBD2	TRBJ2-1	.	CATSDRTSGGYNEQFF	TGTGCCACCAGTGACCGCACTAGCGGGGGGTACAATGAGCAGTTCTTC
TRBV7-2	.	TRBJ2-2	.	CASRPDTNTGELFF	TGTGCCAGCAGGCCCGACACGAACACCGGGGAGCTGTTTTTT
TRBV12-3/TRBV12-4	.	TRBJ1-3	few	CASSLRGSGNTIYF	TGTGCCAGCAGTTTGCGGGGTTCTGGAAACACCATATATTTT
TRBV7-9	.	TRBJ2-1	many	CASSLGRRQGLYNEQFF	TGTGCCAGCAGCTTAGGTCGGCGGCAGGGTCTCTACAATGAGCAGTTCTTC
TRBV20-1	.	TRBJ1-5	few	CSARDAGLNQPQHF	TGCAGTGCTAGAGATGCGGGACTTAATCAGCCCCAGCATTTT
TRBV12-3/TRBV12-4	.	TRBJ2-5	many	CASSQGSETQYF	TGTGCCAGCAGTCAGGGGTCGGAGACCCAGTACTTC
TRBV5-1	TRBD1	TRBJ2-3	few	CASSLGQGVFDTQYF	TGCGCCAGCAGCTTGGGGCAGGGGGTATTCGATACGCAGTATTTT
TRBV20-1	.	TRBJ1-4	.	CSASYFLQGTNEKLFF	TGCAGTGCTAGCTATTTCCTACAGGGCACTAATGAAAAACTGTTTTTT
TRBV7-3	.	TRBJ2-2	few	CASSLNSAGELFF	TGTGCCAGCAGCTTAAACTCGGCCGGGGAGCTGTTTTTT
TRBV20-1	TRBD2	TRBJ2-1	.	CSASSSLAGANEQFF	TGCAGTGCTAGCTCTTCCCTAGCGGGGGCTAATGAGCAGTTCTTC
TRBV7-3	TRBD1	TRBJ2-2	few	CASSSTGPNTGELFF	TGTGCCAGCAGCTCGACAGGGCCGAACACCGGGGAGCTGTTTTTT
TRBV19	.	TRBJ2-2	few	CASRSGVNTGELFF	TGTGCCAGTAGGTCCGGGGTGAACACCGGGGAGCTGTTTTTT
TRBV20-1	TRBD2	TRBJ2-3	.	CSGLAETDTQYF	TGCAGTGGACTAGCGGAGACAGATACGCAGTATTTT
TRBV14	.	TRBJ1-1	many	CASSLLGNTEAFF	TGTGCCAGCAGCCTCCTTGGGAACACTGAAGCTTTCTTT
TRBV14	.	TRBJ1-2	.	CASSPNTRQGGYTF	TGTGCCAGCAGCCCCAACACAAGGCAAGGGGGCTACACCTTC
TRBV2	.	TRBJ2-2	many	CASTGTKDYTGELFF	TGTGCCAGCACCGGGACAAAGGACTACACCGGGGAGCTGTTTTTT
TRBV7-7	.	TRBJ2-5	many	CASSLAGHQSETQYF	TGTGCCAGCAGCTTAGCGGGACACCAGTCGGAGACCCAGTACTTC
TRBV6-2/TRBV6-3	TRBD2	TRBJ2-5	.	CASSYLPSGYQETQYF	TGTGCCAGCAGTTACCTCCCTAGCGGCTATCAAGAGACCCAGTACTTC
TRBV6-1	.	TRBJ1-2	few	CASSEMGEAAGYTF	TGTGCCAGCAGTGAAATGGGTGAGGCGGCTGGCTACACCTTC
TRBV5-4	.	TRBJ1-1	few	CASSLLMNTEAFF	TGTGCCAGCAGCTTGTTAATGAACACTGAAGCTTTCTTT
TRBV20-1	.	TRBJ1-1	few	CSAGRDTEAFF	TGCAGTGCTGGCCGGGACACTGAAGCTTTCTTT
TRBV30	.	TRBJ2-3	few	CAVKWLSTDTQYF	TGTGCCGTCAAGTGGCTTAGCACAGATACGCAGTATTTT
TRBV20-1	TRBD1	TRBJ2-4	.	CSASATAGGYGKNIQYF	TGCAGTGCTAGTGCAACGGCAGGGGGCTATGGCAAAAACATTCAGTACTTC
TRBV5-1	.	TRBJ1-1	few	CASSSQGATTEAFF	TGCGCCAGCAGCTCTCAAGGGGCTACCACTGAAGCTTTCTTT
TRBV27	.	TRBJ1-4	few	CASSLRGAEKLFF	TGTGCCAGCAGTTTAAGAGGTGCCGAAAAACTGTTTTTT
TRBV18	TRBD1	TRBJ2-3	.	CASQTGMNQDTQYF	TGTGCCAGCCAGACAGGGATGAACCAAGATACGCAGTATTTT
TRBV18	TRBD1	TRBJ2-1	few	CASSPFSRDREANEQFF	TGTGCCAGCTCACCTTTTTCCCGGGACAGGGAAGCAAATGAGCAGTTCTTC
TRBV3-1	.	TRBJ1-6	.	CASSQGARNSPLHF	TGTGCCAGCAGCCAGGGGGCGCGGAATTCACCCCTCCACTTT
TRBV5-1	.	TRBJ2-2	few	CASSRGLTNTGELFF	TGCGCCAGCAGCAGGGGACTCACGAACACCGGGGAGCTGTTTTTT
TRBV7-7	.	TRBJ2-5	few	CASSQTPGTQYF	TGTGCCAGCAGCCAAACGCCGGGGACCCAGTACTTC
TRBV3-1	TRBD1	TRBJ1-5	.	CASSHSYRGHSNQPQHF	TGTGCCAGCAGCCACAGCTACAGGGGCCATAGCAATCAGCCCCAGCATTTT
TRBV2	TRBD1	TRBJ1-4	.	CASSVWTGFDEKLFF	TGTGCCAGCAGTGTGTGGACAGGGTTTGATGAAAAACTGTTTTTT
TRBV3-1	TRBD2	TRBJ2-1	.	CASSQDMRESSYNEQFF	TGTGCCAGCAGCCAAGATATGCGGGAGAGCTCCTACAATGAGCAGTTCTTC
TRBV2	.	TRBJ1-5	.	CASSKKGWQAYQPQHF	TGTGCCAGCAGTAAGAAGGGGTGGCAGGCTTATCAGCCCCAGCATTTT
TRBV6-1	TRBD1	TRBJ1-2	.	CASSRDRGLNGYTF	TGTGCCAGCAGCCGGGACAGGGGGCTGAATGGCTACACCTTC
TRBV28	.	TRBJ2-1	many	CASLSGSAARSYNEQFF	TGTGCCAGCTTGTCCGGCTCGGCGGCTCGCTCCTACAATGAGCAGTTCTTC